The 20 T cell receptor beta chains given below trace back to one sample, sequenced in a study of technical replicates of blood from several donors. Measured with immunoSEQ multiplex PCR; TCRdb has only the in-frame clones, and not every one. The sample consists of nearly 80,000 clones, around nine tenths of them appearing once. The sequencing input was T cells isolated from PBMCs. Every receptor here comes from a human donor in good health.

This rearrangement joins TRBV30 to TRBJ2-5; no clear D gene. The V gene lost 0 bases and the J gene lost 5 bases, with 7 bases spanning the gap. Germline values: CDR1 GTSNPN, CDR2 SVGIG (reference sequence). This CDR3 spans 12 amino acids. The CDR3 bases are TGTGCCTGGAGTGTACTTCGGGAGACCCAGTACTTC. This sequence encodes CAWSVLRETQYF. Filled out from reference TRBV30 and TRBJ2-5, the complete variable domain reads SQTIHQWPATLVQPVGSPLSLECTVEGTSNPNLYWYRQAAGRGLQLLFYSVGIGQISSEVPQNLSASRPQDRQFILSSKKLLLSDSGFYLCAWSVLRETQYFGPGTRLLVL.

The V call is TRBV7-3, the J call TRBJ2-7, with 7 bases lining up with TRBD2. The CDR3 length is 14 residues. The J segment lost 1 base and the V segment lost 4 bases, leaving 4 bases of the junction unmatched. Germline loops: CDR1 SGHTA, CDR2 FQGTGA. In DNA form, the CDR3 reads TGTGCCAGCAGCTCCGGGACTATTTCCTACGAGCAGTACTTC. Amino acid sequence: CASSSGTISYEQYF.

This clone is a singleton in its sample. The V gene is TRBV7-9, the J gene TRBJ2-7; D is perhaps TRBD2 (5 bases). Trimming took off 1 base at V and 6 bases at J, with 7 bases between the two ends. Germline V CDR1 and CDR2: SEHNR, FQNEAQ (reference sequence). CDR3 length: 12 amino acids. The CDR3, as DNA: TGTGCCAGCAGCTTAGGGAGGAGCGAGCAGTACTTC. Translating gives CASSLGRSEQYF.

This clone was detected only once. The rearrangement uses TRBV27 and TRBJ2-7; tentative D call: TRBD1 (6 bases). This CDR3 has 15 amino acids. Germline CDR1 and CDR2: MNHEY and SMNVEV (reference sequence). The V end lost 2 bases, the J end lost 6 bases, and 17 bases lay between the germline ends. CDR3 amino acids: CASSLLAGVRGEQYF. As DNA, the CDR3 is TGTGCCAGCAGTTTACTCGCAGGGGTAAGGGGCGAGCAGTACTTC.

V usage is TRBV28 and J usage is TRBJ2-7; 8 bases are shared with TRBD2. The CDR3 is 19 residues long. Germline V gene data show CDR1 as MDHEN and CDR2 as SYDVKM. Unmatched junction bases numbered 19, after V lost 5 bases and J lost 1 base. The CDR3 protein is CASSHSIPLRLAISYEQYF. CDR3 sequence (DNA): TGTGCCAGCAGTCATTCCATACCCCTGAGACTAGCGATATCCTACGAGCAGTACTTC.

This sequence joins TRBV5-4 and TRBJ2-1; 11 positions agree with TRBD2. V gave up 1 base and J gave up 5 bases; unmatched junction bases: 2. Looked up from germline, CDR1 is SGHNT and CDR2 is YYREEE (reference sequence). CDR3 length: 15 amino acids. CDR3 in amino acids: CASSLTSGRHNEQFF. The CDR3 DNA sequence: TGTGCCAGCAGCTTGACTAGCGGGAGACACAATGAGCAGTTCTTC.

The V and J genes are TRBV18 and TRBJ1-2, with TRBD1 identical over 7 bases. This CDR3 is 13 amino acids long. Germline CDR1 KGHSH, CDR2 LQKENI. The junction had 4 bases not matched to a gene; V was cut back by 3 bases and J by 6 bases. The CDR3 reads CASSPRDSDGYTF. As DNA, the CDR3 is TGTGCCAGCTCACCTAGGGACAGCGATGGCTACACCTTC. The variable domain in full, completed from reference TRBV18 and TRBJ1-2, reads NAGVMQNPRHLVRRRGQEARLRCSPMKGHSHVYWYRQLPEEGLKFMVYLQKENIIDESGMPKERFSAEFPKEGPSILRIQQVVRGDSAAYFCASSPRDSDGYTFGSGTRLTVV.

This sequence joins TRBV10-3 and TRBJ2-7; D might be TRBD1 (6 bases). The ends were cut back, 3 bases at V and 7 bases at J, with 19 bases in the middle. The germline gives CDR1 ENHRY, CDR2 SYGVKD. This CDR3 spans 15 amino acids. The DNA of the CDR3 is TGTGCCATCAGTGACAGGGGACCTACCTGGGGGGAGCAGTACTTC. Its translation: CAISDRGPTWGEQYF.

V is TRBV6-5 and J is TRBJ1-5; 9 nucleotides align to TRBD1. The CDR3 spans 15 residues. The germline gives CDR1 MNHEY, CDR2 SVGAGI. The ends lost 6 bases at V and 5 bases at J; junction bases unmatched: 8. CDR3 sequence reads: CASSRQGGEDQPQHF. In DNA, the CDR3 is TGTGCCAGCAGCCGACAGGGGGGAGAGGATCAGCCCCAGCATTTT.

The J gene is TRBJ2-7, the V gene TRBV7-2, with 10 nucleotides matching TRBD2. The germline CDR1 and CDR2 sequences are SGHTA and FQGNSA. The CDR3 extends over 15 amino acids. V gave up 1 base and J gave up 9 bases; unmatched junction bases: 9. This chain's CDR3 is CASSLDQAGGTTQYF. Written as DNA, the CDR3 is TGTGCCAGCAGCTTAGACCAAGCGGGAGGGACAACGCAGTACTTC.

The count of this clone is one. The chain couples TRBV10-2 to TRBJ2-2, with 7 bases identical to TRBD2. In germline, CDR1 is WSHSY, CDR2 SAAADI. CDR3 length: 15 amino acids. The V gene end was trimmed by 3 bases and the J gene end by 3 bases; junction bases not matched to a gene: 4. The CDR3 spells CASSEGREHTGELFF. DNA of the CDR3: TGCGCCAGCAGTGAAGGGCGGGAGCACACCGGGGAGCTGTTTTTT.

The rearrangement joins TRBV6-1 to TRBJ2-1; D unclear. Trimming removed 4 bases at V and 6 bases at J, with 19 bases between. The germline gives CDR1 MNHNS, CDR2 SASEGT. CDR3 length: 16 residues. CDR3 nucleotides: TGTGCCAGCAGTGGGGCAGAGACAAGACCCGGCAATGAGCAGTTCTTC. This gives the protein CASSGAETRPGNEQFF.

This clone showed up just once. This chain connects TRBV28 to TRBJ2-3, with 9 bases lining up with TRBD2. V dropped 2 bases and J dropped 0; count of bases not matched to a gene: 6. CDR1 is MDHEN, CDR2 SYDVKM, per germline. The CDR3 consists of 17 residues. CDR3 region: CASSLVSSGASTDTQYF. CDR3 DNA: TGTGCCAGCAGTTTAGTTTCTAGCGGGGCTAGCACAGATACGCAGTATTTT. Full variable domain (outside the CDR3, taken from reference TRBV28 and TRBJ2-3): DVKVTQSSRYLVKRTGEKVFLECVQDMDHENMFWYRQDPGLGLRLIYFSYDVKMKEKGDIPEGYSVSREKKERFSLILESASTNQTSMYLCASSLVSSGASTDTQYFGPGTRLTVL.

The rearrangement uses TRBV4-3 and TRBJ2-3, with TRBD2 as a possible D gene (5 bases). V dropped 1 base and J dropped 1 base, with 9 bases sitting between them. The germline CDR1 and CDR2 sequences are LGHNA and YSLEER. CDR3 size: 15 residues. Here the CDR3 reads CASSQAGVGTDTQYF. For the CDR3, the DNA is TGCGCCAGCAGCCAAGCCGGGGTCGGCACAGATACGCAGTATTTT.

V gene TRBV6-5 combines with J gene TRBJ2-4; tentatively, D is TRBD1 (5 bases). CDR3 size: 15 residues. With 5 bases removed from V and 3 bases from J, the gap between germline ends came to 14 bases. Germline CDR1 is MNHEY and CDR2 is SVGAGI. In DNA, the CDR3 is TGTGCCAGCAGTGGTAGGGGTTGGGGCAAAAACATTCAGTACTTC. This translates into CASSGRGWGKNIQYF.

The rearrangement uses TRBV5-4 and TRBJ2-7; D unresolved. Trimming shortened V by 4 bases and J by 4 bases, and 15 bases separated the two germline ends. The CDR3 runs to 14 residues. CDR1 and CDR2 from the germline V gene are SGHNT and YYREEE (reference sequence). The CDR3 DNA reads TGTGCCAGCAGCCGAACTGCGCCAAATTACGAGCAGTACTTC. Translated: CASSRTAPNYEQYF.

The J gene is TRBJ1-2, the V gene TRBV11-2; D is ambiguous. Trimming took 3 bases from V and 2 from J, leaving 13 bases between them. In germline, CDR1 is SGHAT, CDR2 FQNNGV. CDR3 length: 15 residues. This CDR3 reads CASSFMAQANYGYTF. In DNA form, the CDR3 reads TGTGCCAGCAGCTTTATGGCCCAGGCGAACTATGGCTACACCTTC. Together with reference TRBV11-2 and TRBJ1-2, the CDR3 gives the full variable domain: EAGVAQSPRYKIIEKRQSVAFWCNPISGHATLYWYQQILGQGPKLLIQFQNNGVVDDSQLPKDRFSAERLKGVDSTLKIQPAKLEDSAVYLCASSFMAQANYGYTFGSGTRLTVV.

The chain is built from TRBV28 and TRBJ2-7; 15 positions agree with TRBD2. V gave up 7 bases and J gave up 4 bases; unmatched junction bases: 11. The germline gives CDR1 MDHEN, CDR2 SYDVKM. CDR3 size: 17 residues. This CDR3 reads CASNVLGLAGGRYEQYF. Here the CDR3 DNA reads TGTGCCAGCAACGTACTAGGACTAGCGGGAGGGCGGTACGAGCAGTACTTC.

The chain employs TRBV6-5 and TRBJ1-3; D possibly corresponds to TRBD1 (5 bases). The germline gives CDR1 MNHEY, CDR2 SVGAGI. This CDR3 spans 15 amino acids. Trimming pared 7 bases from V and 0 bases from J, leaving 13 bases between. CDR3 nucleotide sequence: TGTGCCAGCATCGGGACTCCCATCTCTGGAAACACCATATATTTT. Its translation is CASIGTPISGNTIYF.

This clone was detected once. CDR3 DNA: TGTGCCAGCATGGGACTAGCGGGCAACGCGCAGTTCTTC. This codes for CASMGLAGNAQFF. This sequence joins TRBV27 and TRBJ2-1, with TRBD2 matching 12 bases. The CDR3 has 13 residues. V shed 7 bases and J 12 bases; nucleotides not matched to a gene: 7. Per germline, CDR1 MNHEY and CDR2 SMNVEV (reference sequence).